These 2 T cell receptor beta chains were sequenced from one sample in a study of T cell changes during pregnancy in multiple sclerosis. TCRdb's table, derived via immunoSEQ multiplex PCR, lists solely in-frame clones and lacks some. Among fewer than 140,000 clones listed, roughly 92% were seen once. The sample consisted of peripheral blood, taken after pregnancy. The receptor set was obtained from a female donor with multiple sclerosis, enrolled in a pregnancy study.

The chain couples TRBV5-1 to TRBJ1-1; D is perhaps TRBD1 (5 bases). The CDR3 is 13 residues long. Germline CDR1 SGHRS, CDR2 YFSETQ. The V gene lost 4 bases and the J gene lost 0 bases, with 7 bases spanning the gap. CDR3 protein: CASSATVNTEAFF. The CDR3 DNA is TGCGCCAGCAGCGCGACAGTGAACACTGAAGCTTTCTTT.

This clone was recorded only once. V is TRBV30 and J is TRBJ1-3; a weak D match, TRBD1 (6 bases). The V gene lost 5 bases and the J gene lost 0 bases, with 11 bases spanning the gap. CDR1 is GTSNPN, CDR2 SVGIG, per germline (reference sequence). The CDR3 loop spans 14 amino acids. The CDR3 region has the DNA TGTGCCTGGGGGAGGGGGACCTCTGGAAACACCATATATTTT. Amino acids: CAWGRGTSGNTIYF.